This paragraph covers one TCR beta chain sequence. The data were taken from a study of blood T cell repertoires in COVID-19. Across the whole study: The samples span acute and convalescent COVID-19 from the United States, Italy and Spain. The cDNA or gDNA used as material had been derived from T cells, B-cell-depleted T cells, or PBMCs.

In the source study's methods: Counts of nucleated cells, estimated from reference gene primer amplification, were obtained. Using immunoSEQ multiplex PCR, the repertoire was profiled, and TCRdb retains in-frame clones only, with some absent. Clone size and the V and J calls come from that table; the DNA yielded D and trimming. This sample carries about 240,000 clones, around 87% of them seen once, and the ten largest clones take roughly 7%. The TCR was taken from a man in his 60s who had recovered from COVID-19. Sequenced: peripheral blood.

CDR3 protein: CASSITASYEQYV. CDR3 in DNA: TGTGCCAGCAGCATCACAGCCTCCTACGAGCAGTACGTC. The chain is built from TRBV7-2 and TRBJ2-7; D is ambiguous. The germline V gene encodes CDR1 SGHTA and CDR2 FQGNSA. V dropped 5 bases and J dropped 0 bases, with 8 bases sitting between them. There are 13 residues in the CDR3.